A selection of T cell receptor beta chains follows, all from one sample in a study of T cells after yellow fever vaccination. TCRdb fed the 5' RACE reads into MiXCR, producing one record per CDR3 protein. The table has some 600,000 distinct CDR3 sequences, about 12% seen once. The source material was PBMCs, sampled on the day of the yellow fever booster vaccination. Receptors originate from a man aged 25-45 years who received the YFV17D yellow fever vaccine. Both conserved end residues are part of each CDR3. A D gene is named only where the DNA matches it firmly. Only part of the rows carry a size: once, few, many, or a class if the clone is expanded.

NA,NA,TRBJ2-5,TRBV2,CASCSGVQETQYF,TGTGCCAGCTGCTCAGGGGTTCAAGAGACCCAGTACTTC
TRBD2,many,TRBJ2-1,TRBV5-1,CASSLGLAEYNEQFF,TGCGCCAGCAGCTTAGGACTAGCGGAGTACAATGAGCAGTTCTTC
NA,NA,TRBJ1-6,TRBV7-2,CASSLPGSYNSPLHF,TGTGCCAGCAGCTTGCCAGGCTCATATAATTCACCCCTCCACTTT
NA,few,TRBJ2-7,TRBV7-2,CASSLDRWGGQYF,TGTGCCAGCAGCTTGGACAGGTGGGGGGGGCAGTACTTC
NA,NA,TRBJ2-7,TRBV20-1,CSAREASLQYF,TGCAGTGCTAGAGAGGCTTCCCTCCAGTACTTC
TRBD1,NA,TRBJ1-2,TRBV15,CATSTRSGQANYGYTF,TGTGCCACCAGCACTAGGAGTGGACAGGCTAACTATGGCTACACCTTC
NA,few,TRBJ2-7,TRBV5-1,CASSTVRGEQYF,TGCGCCAGCAGCACAGTTCGGGGCGAGCAGTACTTC
NA,NA,TRBJ2-7,TRBV7-9,CASSSRGGAYEQYF,TGTGCCAGCAGCTCCCGTGGGGGGGCTTACGAGCAGTACTTC
TRBD1,NA,TRBJ1-4,TRBV18,CASSPPPGTANEKLFF,TGTGCCAGCTCACCACCCCCCGGGACAGCAAATGAAAAACTGTTTTTT
TRBD2,NA,TRBJ2-7,TRBV19,CASSKTSGGYEQYF,TGTGCCAGTAGTAAGACATCGGGGGGGTACGAGCAGTACTTC
TRBD1,NA,TRBJ1-4,TRBV13,CASSFKTGGKLFF,TGTGCCAGCAGCTTCAAGACAGGGGGGAAACTGTTTTTT
NA,few,TRBJ2-7,TRBV9,CASSVALRDEQYF,TGTGCCAGCAGCGTAGCCCTACGGGACGAGCAGTACTTC
NA,few,TRBJ1-1,TRBV5-1,CASSLDGVGAFF,TGCGCCAGCAGCTTGGACGGGGTGGGTGCTTTCTTT
NA,few,TRBJ2-3,TRBV20-1,CSARRADTDTQYF,TGCAGTGCTAGGAGGGCAGACACAGATACGCAGTATTTT
NA,NA,TRBJ2-7,TRBV30,CAWSPGGEQYF,TGTGCCTGGAGTCCGGGTGGCGAGCAGTACTTC
NA,many,TRBJ1-6,TRBV30,CAWRVVAPYNSPLHF,TGTGCCTGGAGAGTGGTAGCGCCCTATAATTCACCCCTCCACTTT
TRBD1,once,TRBJ1-6,TRBV12-3/TRBV12-4,CASSSQGASASPLHF,TGTGCCAGCAGTTCCCAGGGGGCTAGTGCATCACCCCTCCACTTT
NA,NA,TRBJ2-1,TRBV19,CASRQGVNEQFF,TGTGCCAGTAGACAGGGCGTCAATGAGCAGTTCTTC
NA,NA,TRBJ1-4,TRBV12-3/TRBV12-4,CASSLAATNEKLFF,TGTGCCAGCAGTTTGGCTGCAACTAATGAAAAACTGTTTTTT
NA,NA,TRBJ2-5,TRBV20-1,CSARVLAPQETQYF,TGCAGTGCTAGAGTACTAGCACCTCAAGAGACCCAGTACTTC
NA,NA,TRBJ2-6,TRBV4-3,CASSQELGGTGANVLTF,TGCGCCAGCAGCCAAGAGTTAGGAGGGACCGGGGCCAACGTCCTGACTTTC
NA,few,TRBJ2-3,TRBV20-1,CSARDSLFPSPGAGDTQYF,TGCAGTGCTAGAGATTCTTTATTTCCTTCCCCTGGGGCAGGGGATACGCAGTATTTT
TRBD2,NA,TRBJ2-7,TRBV4-3,CASSQDMASGSYEQYF,TGCGCCAGCAGCCAAGATATGGCTAGCGGGAGTTACGAGCAGTACTTC
TRBD1,NA,TRBJ2-7,TRBV27,CASRAGTGDYEQYF,TGTGCCAGCAGGGCCGGGACAGGGGATTACGAGCAGTACTTC
NA,NA,TRBJ2-1,TRBV3-1,CASSQGWPSSYNEQFF,TGTGCCAGCAGCCAAGGGTGGCCGAGCTCCTACAATGAGCAGTTCTTC
TRBD1,NA,TRBJ1-1,TRBV9,CASSVGTGPPAFF,TGTGCCAGCAGCGTCGGGACAGGGCCCCCCGCTTTCTTT
TRBD1,few,TRBJ2-7,TRBV2,CASSVDRVGEQYF,TGTGCCAGCAGTGTGGACAGGGTGGGCGAGCAGTACTTC
NA,few,TRBJ2-5,TRBV5-1,CASSLGAGSDAETQYF,TGCGCCAGCAGCTTGGGAGCGGGCAGCGACGCGGAGACCCAGTACTTC
NA,NA,TRBJ1-2,TRBV20-1,CSEGREYGYTF,TGCAGTGAAGGCAGGGAGTATGGCTACACCTTC